Following are 20 T cell receptor beta chains from one sample sequenced in a study of blood T cell repertoires in COVID-19. Profiling relied on immunoSEQ multiplex PCR, and the TCRdb table lists in-frame clones only, not all of them. The sample has a few hundred thousand clones, approximately 88% seen once. Sequences were obtained from PBMCs or T cells enriched from blood (not recorded which). These receptors were obtained from a man aged 30-40 years who had recovered from COVID-19.

The chain carries TRBV6-5 and TRBJ2-3, with 9 bases identical to TRBD2. Per germline, CDR1 MNHEY and CDR2 SVGAGI. This CDR3 region has 15 residues. The ends lost 6 bases at V and 4 bases at J; junction bases unmatched: 8. Here the CDR3 reads CASSAGGLRADTQYF. DNA of the CDR3: TGTGCCAGCAGCGCGGGGGGGCTTAGGGCAGATACGCAGTATTTT.

The V gene is TRBV7-9, the J gene TRBJ2-5, with TRBD1 matching 7 bases. The V gene end was trimmed by 2 bases and the J gene end by 3 bases; junction bases not matched to a gene: 9. From germline, CDR1 is SEHNR and CDR2 FQNEAQ (reference sequence). The CDR3 is 16 residues long. Here the CDR3 DNA reads TGTGCCAGCAGCTTAACCCGGGACAGAGCCAAAGAGACCCAGTACTTC. It yields the protein CASSLTRDRAKETQYF. Full variable domain (missing parts from reference TRBV7-9 and TRBJ2-5): DTGVSQNPRHKITKRGQNVTFRCDPISEHNRLYWYRQTLGQGPEFLTYFQNEAQLEKSRLLSDRFSAERPKGSFSTLEIQRTEQGDSAMYLCASSLTRDRAKETQYFGPGTRLLVL.

This clone has at least ten counts. The chain combines TRBV15 with TRBJ2-3; a weak D match, TRBD2 (6 bases). This CDR3 is 18 amino acids long. Trimming left V 0 bases short and J 0 bases short, with 16 bases between. The germline CDR1 and CDR2 sequences are LNHNV and YYDKDF (reference sequence). CDR3 DNA: TGTGCCACCAGCAGAGATCGGGCGCGCGGGGCTAGCACAGATACGCAGTATTTT. This translates into CATSRDRARGASTDTQYF. Full variable domain (missing parts from reference TRBV15 and TRBJ2-3): DAMVIQNPRYQVTQFGKPVTLSCSQTLNHNVMYWYQQKSSQAPKLLFHYYDKDFNNEADTPDNFQSRRPNTSFCFLDIRSPGLGDTAMYLCATSRDRARGASTDTQYFGPGTRLTVL.

The J gene is TRBJ1-1, the V gene TRBV19; 7 bases fit TRBD1. The germline V gene encodes CDR1 LNHDA and CDR2 SQIVND (reference sequence). The CDR3 is made up of 14 amino acids. The ends lost 4 bases at V and 4 bases at J; junction bases unmatched: 6. The chain's CDR3 is CASSKGGASTEAFF. The CDR3 bases are TGTGCCAGTAGTAAAGGGGGCGCGAGCACTGAAGCTTTCTTT.

This clone was found once. The rearrangement joins TRBV6-5 to TRBJ2-7; 7 bases line up with TRBD1. CDR1 and CDR2 (germline): MNHEY, SVGAGI. The CDR3 is made up of 16 amino acids. Trimming took 0 bases from V and 0 from J; bases not matched to a gene: 5. DNA for the CDR3: TGTGCCAGCAGTTACTCGAAGGGGGCTTTCTCCTACGAGCAGTACTTC. This encodes CASSYSKGAFSYEQYF.

The chain has TRBV5-1 and TRBJ2-7, with TRBD1 matching over 7 bases. V shed 3 bases, J shed 3 bases, and the junction held 9 bases outside the gene matches. This CDR3 has 15 residues. The germline V gene has CDR1 SGHRS and CDR2 YFSETQ. The CDR3 region is CASSSGQVASYEQYF. In DNA form, the CDR3 reads TGCGCCAGCAGCTCCGGACAGGTTGCTAGCTACGAGCAGTACTTC.

The CDR3 DNA reads as TGTGCCAGCTCACGTCAGGGTCGCAATCAGCCCCAGCATTTT. It codes for CASSRQGRNQPQHF. The chain joins TRBV18 to TRBJ1-5; TRBD1 is a possible D gene (5 bases). Trimming pared 4 bases from V and 2 bases from J, leaving 9 bases between. Germline V lookup: CDR1 KGHSH, CDR2 LQKENI. CDR3 length: 14 amino acids.

The gene calls are TRBV18 and TRBJ2-5; 9 bases align to TRBD2. Germline CDR1 is KGHSH and CDR2 is LQKENI. The CDR3 loop spans 17 amino acids. Germline trimming cut 6 bases from V and 2 bases from J; bases unmatched to any gene: 13. CDR3 loop: CASSPLSLAGVQETQYF. CDR3 sequence (DNA): TGTGCCAGCTCGCCCCTCTCATTAGCGGGGGTACAAGAGACCCAGTACTTC.

This sequence joins TRBV5-1 and TRBJ2-7; 8 bases agree with TRBD1. This CDR3 contains 15 residues. Germline lookup yields CDR1 SGHRS and CDR2 YFSETQ. The junction had 5 bases not matched to a gene; V was cut back by 0 bases and J by 3 bases. The CDR3 sequence is CASSLGDRGLYEQYF. The CDR3 DNA follows: TGCGCCAGCAGCTTGGGAGACAGGGGCCTCTACGAGCAGTACTTC.

The chain joins TRBV23-1 to TRBJ2-7, with 9 bases lining up with TRBD1. TRBV23-1 is an ORF, with its function uncertain. V was clipped by 6 bases and J by 1 base; unmatched bases: 4. The CDR3 is 14 residues long. The CDR3 DNA is TGCGCCAGCAGATTAGGACAGGGGTCCTACGAGCAGTACTTC. The encoded protein is CASRLGQGSYEQYF.

As DNA, the CDR3 is TGTGCCAGCAGCTTACAGGGTTTTAATGAAAAACTGTTTTTT. Encoded protein: CASSLQGFNEKLFF. The J gene is TRBJ1-4, the V gene TRBV5-5, with D tentatively TRBD1 (6 bases). V was shortened by 2 bases and J by 4 bases, with 9 bases between the two germline ends. This CDR3 region has 14 residues. The germline V gene has CDR1 SGHKS and CDR2 YYEKEE (reference sequence). Full variable domain (missing parts from reference TRBV5-5 and TRBJ1-4): DAGVTQSPTHLIKTRGQQVTLRCSPISGHKSVSWYQQVLGQGPQFIFQYYEKEERGRGNFPDRFSARQFPNYSSELNVNALLLGDSALYLCASSLQGFNEKLFFGSGTQLSVL.

This clone was observed a single time. The chain uses TRBV6-4 and TRBJ1-5; D gene unclear. Germline CDR1 is MRHNA and CDR2 is SNTAGT. Trimming removed 2 bases at V and 0 bases at J, with 23 bases between. The CDR3 totals 20 residues. CDR3 in amino acids: CASSDASRGRPDYSNQPQHF. The CDR3 DNA reads TGTGCCAGCAGTGACGCATCCCGCGGACGGCCAGACTATAGCAATCAGCCCCAGCATTTT.

The CDR3, as DNA: TGTGCCAGCAGCTTAGGGCAGGGGGGAAGCGCTAAGCAGTTCTTC. Its translation is CASSLGQGGSAKQFF. V usage is TRBV11-2 and J usage is TRBJ2-1, with a possible D match to TRBD1 (7 bases). The CDR3 consists of 15 residues. Germline V gene data show CDR1 as SGHAT and CDR2 as FQNNGV. V was cut by 1 base and J by 11 bases, with 18 bases left in between.

This sequence joins TRBV5-5 and TRBJ1-6; maybe TRBD1 (5 bases). Trimming shortened V by 3 bases and J by 9 bases, and 16 bases separated the two germline ends. Germline-derived CDR1 and CDR2 are SGHKS and YYEKEE (reference sequence). The CDR3 spans 15 residues. CDR3 DNA: TGTGCCAGCAGCTGGGGCGGGGGAAGTAGTTCACCCCTCCACTTT. Translated, it gives CASSWGGGSSSPLHF.

The chain employs TRBV3-1 (or the pseudogene TRBV3-2) and TRBJ1-1, with 10 bases matching TRBD1. The CDR3 consists of 16 residues. The V gene's germline CDR1 is LGHDT and CDR2 YNNKEL (reference sequence). The junction had 1 base not matched to a gene; V was cut back by 0 bases and J by 0 bases. CDR3 sequence (DNA): TGTGCCAGCAGCCAAGAAGGGACAGGGGTGAACACTGAAGCTTTCTTT. It is translated as CASSQEGTGVNTEAFF.

The chain combines TRBV3-1 (or the pseudogene TRBV3-2) with TRBJ2-7; D perhaps matches TRBD1 (6 bases). Trimming pared 6 bases from V and 2 bases from J, leaving 11 bases between. The CDR3 is 13 amino acids. Germline lookup yields CDR1 LGHDT and CDR2 YNNKEL (reference sequence). The CDR3, as DNA: TGTGCCAGCAGACAGGGCCAAGCCTACGAGCAGTACTTC. Protein: CASRQGQAYEQYF.

The chain uses TRBV2 and TRBJ1-3, with D possibly matching TRBD1 (6 bases). The germline gives CDR1 SNHLY, CDR2 FYNNEI. CDR3 length: 13 amino acids. The V gene lost 8 bases and the J gene lost 1 base, with 9 bases spanning the gap. CDR3 coding DNA: TGTGCCAGCCGACAGGTGTCTGGAAACACCATATATTTT. It specifies CASRQVSGNTIYF.

The rearrangement uses TRBV18 and TRBJ1-5; D may be TRBD1 (6 bases). The CDR3 extends over 15 amino acids. Germline loops: CDR1 KGHSH, CDR2 LQKENI. V shed 6 bases and J shed 1 base, with 13 bases lying between them. The CDR3 loop reads CASSPGQPSNQPQHF. The DNA for the CDR3 is TGTGCCAGCTCCCCAGGACAGCCCAGCAATCAGCCCCAGCATTTT.

This rearrangement joins TRBV5-4 to TRBJ1-4; 10 nucleotides match TRBD1. The germline V gene encodes CDR1 SGHNT and CDR2 YYREEE (reference sequence). V dropped 4 bases and J dropped 7; count of bases not matched to a gene: 10. The CDR3 is 16 amino acids. The CDR3 bases are TGTGCCAGCAGCGTGGACAGGGGGGGGATGAGTGAAAAACTGTTTTTT. This sequence encodes CASSVDRGGMSEKLFF.

The V and J genes are TRBV28 and TRBJ1-5; D not certain. This CDR3 spans 13 amino acids. Germline V gene sequence: CDR1 MDHEN, CDR2 SYDVKM. V was shortened by 6 bases and J by 3 bases, with 9 bases between the two germline ends. For the CDR3, the DNA is TGTGCCAGCAGCCGAGATAACAATCAGCCCCAGCATTTT. It translates to CASSRDNNQPQHF.